A selection of T cell receptor beta chains follows, all from one sample in a study of CD8 T cells in ankylosing spondylitis. TCRdb re-analysed the 5' RACE reads in MiXCR, keeping a single row per CDR3 protein. The sample yields some 270,000 distinct CDR3 sequences, 32% seen once. Sequences were obtained from blood, either unsorted or a sorted T cell fraction (not recorded which). These receptors all stem from a male donor with ankylosing spondylitis or in good health (not recorded which). The CDR3 runs from the conserved cysteine through the conserved F or W. D genes are given only for firm matches. The size field is filled for only some rows; it gives once, few, many or a size class.

TRBJ2-5 | few | TRBD2 | TRBV10-3 | TGTGCCATCAGTGAGCGGCTAGCGGGGACCCCAGAGACCCAGTACTTC | CAISERLAGTPETQYF
TRBJ2-1 | few | NA | TRBV9 | TGTGCCAGCAGCGTCGGGACACTCAATGAGCAGTTCTTC | CASSVGTLNEQFF
TRBJ2-3 | NA | NA | TRBV14 | TGTGCCAGCAGCCAAGATGTGGGACTTCTCACAGATACGCAGTATTTT | CASSQDVGLLTDTQYF
TRBJ2-3 | few | TRBD1 | TRBV4-2 | TGTGCCAGCAGCCAAGAGAGGGGGCCCCTCACAGATACGCAGTATTTT | CASSQERGPLTDTQYF
TRBJ1-1 | NA | TRBD1 | TRBV27 | TGTGCCAGCAGCCGCACCCTTCTAAAACAGGGGGCAAACACTGAAGCTTTCTTT | CASSRTLLKQGANTEAFF
TRBJ2-7 | NA | NA | TRBV12-3/TRBV12-4 | TGTGCCAGCAGGGAATTGGGGCAGGGAGAGCAGTACTTC | CASRELGQGEQYF
TRBJ2-5 | NA | NA | TRBV3-1 | TGTGCCAGCAGCCAAGATCTGGCAGGCCAAGAGACCCAGTACTTC | CASSQDLAGQETQYF
TRBJ2-7 | few | TRBD2 | TRBV5-1 | TGCGCCAGCAGCTTGGAGTCTGGGAGGGCCCCGATCTACGAGCAGTACTTC | CASSLESGRAPIYEQYF
TRBJ2-7 | NA | TRBD2 | TRBV18 | TGTGCCAGCTCACCGGTTCTATCGACTAGCAGCGAGCAGTACTTC | CASSPVLSTSSEQYF
TRBJ2-1 | many | TRBD2 | TRBV20-1 | TGCAGTGCTCCTCCGCGGGGGGGGATAGGGGAGCAGTTCTTC | CSAPPRGGIGEQFF
TRBJ2-3 | NA | NA | TRBV20-1 | TGCAGTGCTAGTCCGGGGGCAGCCATTGGTACGCAGTATTTT | CSASPGAAIGTQYF
TRBJ2-4 | NA | TRBD1 | TRBV12-3/TRBV12-4 | TGTGCCAGCAGTTTACCCCTTAGACAGGGAGAAAACATTCAGTACTTC | CASSLPLRQGENIQYF
TRBJ1-3 | NA | NA | TRBV29-1 | TGCAGCGTTGAGGCTGGAAACACCATATATTTT | CSVEAGNTIYF
TRBJ2-3 | NA | TRBD2 | TRBV12-3/TRBV12-4 | TGTGCCAGCAGTCCGCGGCGGGGGAGACACACAGATACGCAGTATTTT | CASSPRRGRHTDTQYF
TRBJ2-3 | NA | NA | TRBV10-3 | TGTGCCATGGGGTCAGGGGGGACAGATACGCAGTATTTT | CAMGSGGTDTQYF
TRBJ2-2 | NA | NA | TRBV29-1 | TGCAGCGTTGAAGACCGCACCGGGGAGCTGTTTTTT | CSVEDRTGELFF
TRBJ1-5 | many | NA | TRBV20-1 | TGCAGTGCTACGCAGACGTATAGCAATCAGCCCCAGCATTTT | CSATQTYSNQPQHF
TRBJ1-5 | NA | NA | TRBV20-1 | TGCAGTGCTAGGTTGGGGATCAATCAGCCCCAGCATTTT | CSARLGINQPQHF
TRBJ1-2 | NA | NA | TRBV29-1 | TGCAGCGTTGAAGGGTACAACTATGGCTACACCTTC | CSVEGYNYGYTF
TRBJ2-7 | NA | TRBD2 | TRBV29-1 | TGCAGCGTTGAATTTGGGGGGGAAGCCTACGAGCAGTACTTC | CSVEFGGEAYEQYF
TRBJ2-2 | NA | TRBD1 | TRBV29-1 | TGCAGCGTTGAAGATGGGACAGATCCCGGGGAGCTGTTTTTT | CSVEDGTDPGELFF
TRBJ2-3 | few | TRBD1 | TRBV9 | TGTGCCAGCAGCGAGGCCCGGGACAGCCTTACCGTTAGCACAGATACGCAGTATTTT | CASSEARDSLTVSTDTQYF
TRBJ1-1 | NA | NA | TRBV4-2 | TGTGCCAGCAGCCAAGATCGTGCGGGCTACACTGAAGCTTTCTTT | CASSQDRAGYTEAFF
TRBJ2-7 | few | NA | TRBV6-5 | TGTGCCAGCAGTTACTCTGGGGTGGCCTCCTACGAGCAGTACTTC | CASSYSGVASYEQYF
TRBJ2-7 | NA | TRBD2 | TRBV11-2 | TGTGCCAGCAGTGCCCTAGCGGGGAGCTCCTACGAGCAGTACTTC | CASSALAGSSYEQYF
TRBJ2-7 | few | NA | TRBV5-1 | TGCGCCAGCAGCGCCGGGACACGGAACTACGAGCAGTACTTC | CASSAGTRNYEQYF
TRBJ2-5 | few | NA | TRBV5-1 | TGCGCCAGCAGCTTGGCTGGAGGGGTCGACCAACAAGAGACCCAGTACTTC | CASSLAGGVDQQETQYF
TRBJ1-2 | few | NA | TRBV10-3 | TGTGCCACCGAGGACACAAAGGGGGAAAACTATGGCTACACCTTC | CATEDTKGENYGYTF
TRBJ2-7 | NA | TRBD2 | TRBV27 | TGTGCCAGCAGTACTAGCGGGCGATCCTACGAGCAGTACTTC | CASSTSGRSYEQYF
TRBJ2-7 | NA | NA | TRBV28 | TGTGCCAGCACCGAGGCGGGGACCCCCTACGAGCAGTACTTC | CASTEAGTPYEQYF
TRBJ1-1 | NA | TRBD1 | TRBV20-1 | TGCAGTGGAAGACAGGGGAACACTGAAGCTTTCTTT | CSGRQGNTEAFF
TRBJ1-6 | few | NA | TRBV10-3 | TGTGCCATCAGTGAGTTGAATTCACCCCTCCACTTT | CAISELNSPLHF
TRBJ2-7 | few | NA | TRBV12-3/TRBV12-4 | TGTGCCAGCAGTCGAGACAGGTTGTCCTACGAGCAGTACTTC | CASSRDRLSYEQYF